This T cell receptor beta chain was sequenced for a study of human thymus T cells. The sample holds one count of this clone. Its antigen is currently unknown. Sequencing used immunoSEQ multiplex PCR; TCRdb keeps in-frame clones, though not all of them. This sample has roughly 120,000 clones, with just under 95% found just once. Corrective heart surgery yielded resections, and these provided the thymus tissue. Study observations and caveats: What related research reported was that thymic repertoires overlapped highly among unrelated individuals.

The CDR3 sequence is 15 residues long. Germline CDR1 reads MNHEY; CDR2 reads SMNVEV (reference sequence). V shed 5 bases, J shed 5 bases, and the junction held 7 bases outside the gene matches. The chain couples TRBV27 to TRBJ2-2, with 8 bases that match TRBD1. The receptor comes from a boy in the first two years of life with a congenital heart defect but otherwise immunologically healthy. The sample comprised thymus tissue. The CDR3 coding sequence is TGTGCCAGCAGTCCACAGGGGGGAAAGACCGGGGAGCTGTTTTTT. It yields the protein CASSPQGGKTGELFF.